This is a list of T cell receptor beta chains from one sample in a study of T-cell reconstitution after alpha-beta-depleted transplantation in children. TCRdb re-derived calls from the PCR reads in MiXCR, one entry per CDR3 protein. In the table there are 600,000 or so distinct CDR3 sequences, 23% of which are singletons. Sample: PBMCs, mostly from graft donor cells, taken 360 days after TCRalphabeta/CD19-depleted stem cell transplant. The receptor source for this set is a boy under two years old who had a stem cell transplant for acute myeloid leukemia, so the T cells may come from the graft donor. Each CDR3 is given without its conserved first and last residue.

v_call cdr3_aa
TRBV9 ASRGPGQGSNETQY
TRBV6-2/TRBV6-3 ASSHGRRNTEAF
TRBV12-3/TRBV12-4 ASSLGQRPPLH
TRBV15 ATSRGLGDLGETQY
TRBV9 ASSVEFGGLNNEQF
TRBV29-1 SVEDPLAGRGEDTQY
TRBV29-1 SVDPSSYNEQF
TRBV6-5 ASSYLQGKPRRDQPQH
TRBV5-1 ASSLGTGVLNTGELF
TRBV4-3 ASKTSSGLGEQY
TRBV29-1 SVVSRANYGYT
TRBV20-1 SARDIGSAVNTEAF
TRBV6-1 ASSPGLAGQETQY
TRBV20-1 SAGRKDQPQH
TRBV6-5 ASSRQGKQF
TRBV5-1 ASSVVGTTDTQY
TRBV15 ATRASGETQY
TRBV12-3/TRBV12-4 ASGGPKETQY
TRBV29-1 GGQQNEKLF
TRBV12-3/TRBV12-4 ASSLWGRGGNTEAF
TRBV7-9 ASSVSQQAVYEQY
TRBV6-2/TRBV6-3 ASSTGRGENIQY
TRBV19 ASSVGQGRSPNEQF
TRBV24-1 ATSDRSTGHNEQF
TRBV5-1 ASSIFPLGTGDNEQF
TRBV2 ATTGLLVEKLF
TRBV18 ASSRGQANTEAF
TRBV28 ASSPPRGGDYYGYT